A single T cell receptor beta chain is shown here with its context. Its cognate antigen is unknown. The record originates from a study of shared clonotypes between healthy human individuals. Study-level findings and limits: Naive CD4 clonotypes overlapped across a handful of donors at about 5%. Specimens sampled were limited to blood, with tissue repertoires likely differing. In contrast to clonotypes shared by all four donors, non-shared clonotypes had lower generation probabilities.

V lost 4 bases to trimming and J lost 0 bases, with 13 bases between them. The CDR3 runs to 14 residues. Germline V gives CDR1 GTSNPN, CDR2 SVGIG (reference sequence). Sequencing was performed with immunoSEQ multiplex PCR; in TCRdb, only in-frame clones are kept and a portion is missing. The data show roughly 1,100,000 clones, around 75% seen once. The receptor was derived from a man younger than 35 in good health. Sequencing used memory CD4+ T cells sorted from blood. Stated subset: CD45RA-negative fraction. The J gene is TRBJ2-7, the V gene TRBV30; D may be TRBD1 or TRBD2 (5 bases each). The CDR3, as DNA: TGTGCCTGGAATACGGGACCTACCTCCTACGAGCAGTACTTC. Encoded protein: CAWNTGPTSYEQYF.